The 17 T cell receptor beta chains below all came from one sample that was sequenced in a study of shared clonotypes between healthy human individuals (dated by TCRdb to the early 2020s). CD8 naive samples were CD45RO-negative cells positively selected for CCR7, giving a CD45RA+CCR7+ population that excluded TemRA cells. Library preparation used the immunoSEQ multiplex PCR assay. In its TCRdb copy, this immuneACCESS table keeps in-frame sequences only and misses some clones. Where compared with another copy, unresolved V genes explain less than half of these, and the others have no known cause. Present in this sample are 1.5 million to 2.5 million clones, about 95% of which were seen just once. Approximately 1.2% of the sample is held by the ten biggest clonotypes. Sequencing input: naive CD8+ T cells sorted from blood. The cell subset or site label on this specimen signifies: CD45RA+CCR7+. Source of these receptors: a man between 18 and 29 years old in good health.

The chain links TRBV27 to TRBJ2-7, with 8 bases lining up with TRBD1. Germline V gene data show CDR1 as MNHEY and CDR2 as SMNVEV (reference sequence). The CDR3 covers 15 residues. V lost 7 bases to trimming and J lost 2 bases; unmatched junction nucleotides: 10. The DNA of the CDR3 is TGTGCCAGCACCTTTGTTGGGACAGGCGCCTACGAGCAGTACTTC. Residues: CASTFVGTGAYEQYF.

V gene TRBV29-1 combines with J gene TRBJ1-4; no clear D. Germline V gene sequence: CDR1 SQVTM, CDR2 ANQGSEA. The CDR3 has 13 residues. Deletions cut 4 bases from V and 5 bases from J, with 11 bases between. As DNA, the CDR3 is TGCAGCGTTGTAGAGGAACTAAATGAAAAACTGTTTTTT. It specifies CSVVEELNEKLFF.

V is TRBV7-2 and J is TRBJ2-2, with TRBD1 matching over 9 bases. CDR3 length: 16 residues. CDR1 and CDR2 from the germline V gene are SGHTA and FQGNSA. Unmatched junction bases numbered 5, after V lost 1 base and J lost 5 bases. The CDR3 DNA reads as TGTGCCAGCAGCTTAGTTACAGGGGGCGCGACCGGGGAGCTGTTTTTT. Translating it yields CASSLVTGGATGELFF.

The chain joins TRBV9 to TRBJ2-2; D tentatively reads TRBD1 or TRBD2 (5 bases each). The V gene's germline CDR1 is SGDLS and CDR2 YYNGEE. CDR3 size: 14 residues. Trimming took 0 bases from V and 6 from J, leaving 9 bases between them. The CDR3 region is CASSVGLGAGELFF. The CDR3, as DNA: TGTGCCAGCAGCGTAGGGTTGGGGGCCGGGGAGCTGTTTTTT.

This chain links TRBV7-2 with TRBJ2-7; no clear D gene. The CDR3 covers 16 residues. Germline loops: CDR1 SGHTA, CDR2 FQGNSA. V was cut by 3 bases and J by 1 base, with 16 bases left in between. CDR3 loop: CASSFGFLATSYEQYF. The CDR3 bases are TGTGCCAGCAGCTTTGGGTTTTTAGCAACTTCCTACGAGCAGTACTTC.

This rearrangement joins TRBV10-3 to TRBJ2-7, with 9 bases identical to TRBD2. CDR3 size: 14 residues. The germline gives CDR1 ENHRY, CDR2 SYGVKD. The CDR3 loop reads CERLAGRPSYEQYF. The CDR3 nucleotides are TGTGAAAGGCTAGCGGGACGTCCCTCCTACGAGCAGTACTTC.

The chain carries TRBV9 and TRBJ2-1, with 7 bases that match TRBD2. CDR3 length: 15 amino acids. The trim removed 4 bases at V and 0 bases at J, leaving 4 bases unmatched. Germline V gene sequence: CDR1 SGDLS, CDR2 YYNGEE. The CDR3 here is CASSPSGISYNEQFF. The CDR3 region has the DNA TGTGCCAGCAGCCCCAGCGGGATCTCCTACAATGAGCAGTTCTTC.

The rearrangement joins TRBV6-5 to TRBJ2-5, with D unresolved. CDR3 length: 14 residues. Germline V CDR1 and CDR2: MNHEY, SVGAGI. V lost 0 bases to trimming and J lost 6 bases, with 11 bases between them. CDR3 in amino acids: CASSYSSEVQTQYF. DNA for the CDR3: TGTGCCAGCAGTTACTCTTCCGAGGTCCAGACCCAGTACTTC.

The chain is built from TRBV4-1 and TRBJ1-2; TRBD1 matches 9 bases. V dropped 3 bases and J dropped 6; count of bases not matched to a gene: 8. CDR1 is MGHRA and CDR2 is YSYEKL in the germline V gene. This CDR3 has 15 residues. The CDR3 loop is CASSHWNRGPDGYTF. The CDR3 nucleotides read TGCGCCAGCAGCCACTGGAACAGGGGGCCAGATGGCTACACCTTC.

The rearrangement uses TRBV7-9 and TRBJ2-3; TRBD2 matches 7 bases. Germline V gives CDR1 SEHNR, CDR2 FQNEAQ (reference sequence). This CDR3 has 15 amino acids. V lost 5 bases to trimming and J lost 1 base; unmatched junction nucleotides: 6. In nucleotides, the CDR3 is TGTGCCAGCAGCCGAACGGGGGGAGGCACAGATACGCAGTATTTT. Its protein is CASSRTGGGTDTQYF.

This rearrangement joins TRBV9 to TRBJ1-2, with D possibly TRBD1 on 5 matching bases. Germline V gene sequence: CDR1 SGDLS, CDR2 YYNGEE. The length of the CDR3 is 13 residues. V was cut by 7 bases and J by 6 bases, with 16 bases left in between. This CDR3 is CASVGAGINGYTF. The CDR3 DNA reads TGTGCCAGCGTAGGGGCAGGGATCAATGGCTACACCTTC.

This clone was recorded only once. Other DNA sequences from this sample encode an identical CDR3 as well. The chain is built from TRBV6-6 and TRBJ1-1, with D perhaps TRBD1 (5 bases). Germline V gives CDR1 MNHNY, CDR2 SVGAGI (reference sequence). Trimming left V 0 bases short and J 3 bases short, with 8 bases between. The CDR3 is 14 residues long. CDR3: CASSYSEGDTEAFF. CDR3 nucleotides: TGTGCCAGCAGTTACTCGGAAGGGGACACTGAAGCTTTCTTT.

This chain connects TRBV4-1 to TRBJ2-1; no clear D. The germline V and J ends were trimmed by 4 bases and 1 base, with 14 bases remaining between them. This CDR3 has 16 amino acids. Germline lookup yields CDR1 MGHRA and CDR2 YSYEKL. CDR3 protein: CASSLLGPDSYNEQFF. CDR3 in DNA: TGCGCCAGCAGCCTCCTAGGACCGGATTCCTACAATGAGCAGTTCTTC.

Only one count was recorded for this clone. The V call is TRBV27, the J call TRBJ1-2; tentative D call: TRBD1 (5 bases). The germline V and J ends were trimmed by 5 bases and 1 base, with 11 bases remaining between them. This CDR3 is built from 14 residues. CDR1 is MNHEY and CDR2 is SMNVEV in the germline V gene (reference sequence). In nucleotides, the CDR3 is TGTGCCAGCAGTATGGCGGGGCGTAACTATGGCTACACCTTC. Amino acids: CASSMAGRNYGYTF.

The chain couples TRBV7-6 to TRBJ2-5; D assignment may be TRBD1 or TRBD2 (5 bases each). CDR1 and CDR2 from the germline V gene are SGHVS and FNYEAQ. The length of the CDR3 is 15 residues. V was cut by 5 bases and J by 5 bases, with 18 bases left in between. CDR3 sequence: CASSTRGSRRETQYF. The CDR3 nucleotides are TGTGCCAGCAGCACTAGGGGATCTCGTCGGGAGACCCAGTACTTC.

The rearrangement joins TRBV4-1 to TRBJ2-7; 8 nucleotides align to TRBD1. This CDR3 has 15 residues. Per germline, CDR1 MGHRA and CDR2 YSYEKL. V lost 4 bases to trimming and J lost 3 bases; unmatched junction nucleotides: 8. The CDR3 spells CASSRKMTGDYEQYF. The CDR3 coding sequence is TGCGCCAGCAGCCGCAAGATGACAGGGGACTACGAGCAGTACTTC.

The genes are TRBV6-1 and TRBJ2-7, with TRBD1 as a possible D gene (6 bases). CDR3 length: 15 residues. Germline V gene sequence: CDR1 MNHNS, CDR2 SASEGT. V was pared by 6 bases and J by 2 bases, with 17 bases between. CDR3 loop: CASSGPGTPTYEQYF. The CDR3 DNA sequence: TGTGCCAGCAGCGGACCTGGGACACCTACCTACGAGCAGTACTTC.